These 25 T cell receptor beta chains came from one sample sequenced in a study of blood T cell repertoires in COVID-19. Produced via immunoSEQ multiplex PCR; TCRdb's table is partial and in-frame only. The sample has 300,000 to 400,000 clones; around nine tenths are singletons. The sample comprised peripheral blood. Every receptor here comes from a woman between 55 and 75 years old with COVID-19, enrolled during active disease.

This chain uses TRBV15 with TRBJ1-1; 10 nucleotides align to TRBD1. The junction had 6 bases not matched to a gene; V was cut back by 4 bases and J by 7 bases. The CDR3 covers 14 residues. Germline V gene sequence: CDR1 LNHNV, CDR2 YYDKDF (reference sequence). The CDR3 protein is CATSKDRGHGEAFF. CDR3 nucleotide sequence: TGTGCCACCAGCAAAGACAGGGGGCACGGTGAAGCTTTCTTT.

The chain employs TRBV11-2 and TRBJ1-4; 8 bases agree with TRBD1. The CDR3 spans 15 residues. Germline trimming cut 5 bases from V and 7 bases from J; bases unmatched to any gene: 9. Per the germline V gene, CDR1 is SGHAT and CDR2 is FQNNGV. The CDR3 bases are TGTGCCAGCAGCCTCAAACAGGGGGAAAGTGAAAAACTGTTTTTT. Residues: CASSLKQGESEKLFF. The full variable domain, completed using reference TRBV11-2 and TRBJ1-4, is EAGVAQSPRYKIIEKRQSVAFWCNPISGHATLYWYQQILGQGPKLLIQFQNNGVVDDSQLPKDRFSAERLKGVDSTLKIQPAKLEDSAVYLCASSLKQGESEKLFFGSGTQLSVL.

CDR3 sequence: CASSVGQAGYEQYF. CDR3 DNA: TGTGCCAGCAGCGTCGGACAGGCCGGCTACGAGCAGTACTTC. The gene calls are TRBV7-6 and TRBJ2-7; 7 nucleotides match TRBD1. The V segment lost 5 bases and the J segment 3 bases; nucleotides outside the gene matches: 7. Germline values: CDR1 SGHVS, CDR2 FNYEAQ. This CDR3 has 14 amino acids.

The chain is built from TRBV2 and TRBJ2-5; 7 nucleotides agree with TRBD1. V was clipped by 6 bases and J by 5 bases; unmatched bases: 6. The germline V gene has CDR1 SNHLY and CDR2 FYNNEI. The CDR3 totals 13 residues. The CDR3 region has the DNA TGTGCCAGCAGGAGGGACAGCCCCGAGACCCAGTACTTC. Translation: CASRRDSPETQYF.

The chain combines TRBV9 with TRBJ1-2; D gene uncertain. V was shortened by 0 bases and J by 7 bases, with 7 bases between the two germline ends. This CDR3 is 12 amino acids long. Germline CDR1 SGDLS, CDR2 YYNGEE. CDR3 in DNA: TGTGCCAGCAGCGTAGCTGTCGGTGGCTACACCTTC. Its protein product is CASSVAVGGYTF. Combining the CDR3 with reference TRBV9 and TRBJ1-2 gives the whole variable domain DSGVTQTPKHLITATGQRVTLRCSPRSGDLSVYWYQQSLDQGLQFLIQYYNGEERAKGNILERFSAQQFPDLHSELNLSSLELGDSALYFCASSVAVGGYTFGSGTRLTVV.

V is TRBV2 and J is TRBJ1-5; D gene uncertain. V lost 7 bases and J 0 bases, leaving 7 bases between the germline ends. Germline values: CDR1 SNHLY, CDR2 FYNNEI. The length of the CDR3 is 13 residues. CDR3 sequence: CASKSGSNQPQHF. The CDR3 DNA is TGTGCCAGCAAATCGGGTAGCAATCAGCCCCAGCATTTT.

J is TRBJ1-4 and V is TRBV9; a possible D gene is TRBD1 (6 bases). The CDR3 contains 15 residues. CDR1 SGDLS and CDR2 YYNGEE come from the germline V gene. V dropped 0 bases and J dropped 8 bases, with 14 bases sitting between them. CDR3 protein: CASSVGRGGEEKLFF. The CDR3 DNA reads as TGTGCCAGCAGCGTAGGTAGAGGGGGAGAGGAAAAACTGTTTTTT.

V gene TRBV6-5 combines with J gene TRBJ1-2; TRBD1 might be the D (6 bases). Trimming pared 1 base from V and 2 bases from J, leaving 8 bases between. CDR1 is MNHEY, CDR2 SVGAGI, per germline. CDR3 size: 14 residues. CDR3 DNA sequence: TGTGCCAGCAGTTACTACGGACAGAACTATGGCTACACCTTC. Amino acids: CASSYYGQNYGYTF.

CDR3 coding DNA: TGTGCCAGCAGTTTAATAGCGGGGCCCACAGATACGCAGTATTTT. The encoded protein is CASSLIAGPTDTQYF. This chain connects TRBV27 to TRBJ2-3; 8 bases map to TRBD2. V lost 2 bases, J lost 2 bases, and 3 bases stayed unmatched. Germline values: CDR1 MNHEY, CDR2 SMNVEV (reference sequence). CDR3 size: 15 residues.

The CDR3 DNA is TGCAGCGCCGAAGGGCGGACAGGGGCACACGAGCAGTACTTC. Its translation: CSAEGRTGAHEQYF. The chain recombines TRBV29-1 with TRBJ2-7; TRBD1 agrees at 9 bases. Germline CDR1 is SQVTM and CDR2 is ANQGSEA. V lost 7 bases to trimming and J lost 5 bases; unmatched junction nucleotides: 12. CDR3 size: 14 residues.

The V gene is TRBV11-2, the J gene TRBJ2-1, with 7 nucleotides matching TRBD1. The CDR3 loop spans 14 amino acids. The V and J ends lost 4 bases and 7 bases, in that order; junction bases with no gene match: 7. Per germline, CDR1 SGHAT and CDR2 FQNNGV. CDR3 amino acids: CASSSGGHENEQFF. The CDR3 DNA reads TGTGCCAGCAGCTCAGGGGGTCACGAAAATGAGCAGTTCTTC.

The rearrangement links TRBV29-1 to TRBJ2-2; 8 positions agree with TRBD1. This CDR3 contains 14 residues. Germline CDR1 SQVTM, CDR2 ANQGSEA. V shed 4 bases and J 7 bases; nucleotides not matched to a gene: 8. CDR3 DNA sequence: TGCAGCGTTGGTGTGCCAGGGGGCGTCGGGGAGCTGTTTTTT. As protein: CSVGVPGGVGELFF.

This clone has just a few counts. The rearrangement joins TRBV4-1 to TRBJ1-2, with no clear D. Trimming took 3 bases from V and 8 from J, leaving 13 bases between them. CDR3 size: 13 residues. Germline V gives CDR1 MGHRA, CDR2 YSYEKL. This chain's CDR3 is CASSQGGGNGYTF. CDR3 bases: TGCGCCAGCAGCCAGGGTGGAGGGAACGGCTACACCTTC.

The chain combines TRBV10-3 with TRBJ1-1; D possibly corresponds to TRBD1 (5 bases). Germline values: CDR1 ENHRY, CDR2 SYGVKD. The CDR3 extends over 13 amino acids. Trimming took 8 bases from V and 4 from J, leaving 14 bases between them. CDR3 in amino acids: CAIWNGGGTEAFF. The CDR3 DNA reads as TGTGCCATCTGGAACGGCGGGGGCACTGAAGCTTTCTTT.

The chain recombines TRBV5-6 with TRBJ1-1, with 9 bases fitting TRBD1. The trim removed 4 bases at V and 4 bases at J, leaving 5 bases unmatched. The CDR3 totals 14 residues. From germline, CDR1 is SGHDT and CDR2 YYEEEE. The CDR3 reads CASSRTGASTEAFF. The CDR3 coding sequence is TGTGCCAGCAGCCGGACAGGGGCCAGCACTGAAGCTTTCTTT.

The CDR3 region has the DNA TGTGCCAGCAGTTTTGGCGGGGGGGCGGTTAATGAGCAGTTCTTC. Protein: CASSFGGGAVNEQFF. V is TRBV6-2 or TRBV6-3 and J is TRBJ2-1; 9 bases map to TRBD2. The length of the CDR3 is 15 residues. The trim removed 4 bases at V and 7 bases at J, leaving 8 bases unmatched. Germline CDR1 reads MNHEY; CDR2 reads SVGEGT.

A single count supports this clone. V and J are TRBV4-1 and TRBJ2-7, with TRBD1 identical over 8 bases. Germline-derived CDR1 and CDR2 are MGHRA and YSYEKL. CDR3 length: 15 amino acids. The ends lost 3 bases at V and 3 bases at J; junction bases unmatched: 7. CDR3 in DNA: TGCGCCAGCAGCCACCCGGGACAGGAGAACTACGAGCAGTACTTC. Protein: CASSHPGQENYEQYF.

This chain links TRBV6-6 with TRBJ2-7; no clear D gene. This CDR3 contains 13 residues. Germline values: CDR1 MNHNY, CDR2 SVGAGI (reference sequence). Trimming shortened V by 4 bases and J by 2 bases, and 9 bases separated the two germline ends. The CDR3 region is CASSSGSPYEQYF. DNA of the CDR3: TGTGCCAGCAGTTCCGGGTCTCCCTACGAGCAGTACTTC.

The table lists this clone with a count of one. V and J are TRBV30 and TRBJ2-1; 9 bases match TRBD2. The CDR3 loop spans 15 amino acids. In germline, CDR1 is GTSNPN, CDR2 SVGIG (reference sequence). J gave up 8 bases and V 2 bases, and 10 bases lay outside the gene matches. CDR3 coding DNA: TGTGCCTGGAGTCCCTTGAGGCGGGGGGGAGATGAGCAGTTCTTC. Its protein product is CAWSPLRRGGDEQFF.

The rearrangement uses TRBV27 and TRBJ2-1, with TRBD1 matching 9 bases. Germline-derived CDR1 and CDR2 are MNHEY and SMNVEV (reference sequence). V trimming: 5 bases; J trimming: 7 bases; junction bases outside the gene matches: 3. There are 13 residues in the CDR3. The CDR3 here is CASSRTGVNEQFF. The CDR3 DNA sequence: TGTGCCAGCAGTCGGACAGGGGTAAATGAGCAGTTCTTC.

V usage is TRBV7-2 and J usage is TRBJ2-1; 7 nucleotides line up with TRBD2. Trimming cost V 6 bases and J 0 bases; bases outside gene matches: 8. CDR3 length equals 16 residues. Germline CDR1 is SGHTA and CDR2 is FQGNSA. CDR3 in DNA: TGTGCCAGCAGTAAAAGCGGGGCCAGCTCCTACAATGAGCAGTTCTTC. This gives the protein CASSKSGASSYNEQFF.

V and J are TRBV30 and TRBJ2-7; D may be TRBD1 (5 bases). Germline loops: CDR1 GTSNPN, CDR2 SVGIG (reference sequence). CDR3 size: 15 residues. The V end was cut by 0 bases, the J end by 2 bases, with 14 bases between. CDR3 coding DNA: TGTGCCTGGAGTGTTAAGGGGCCCACCCCCTACGAGCAGTACTTC. It encodes CAWSVKGPTPYEQYF.

The chain couples TRBV3-1 (or the pseudogene TRBV3-2) to TRBJ1-4; weak D call: TRBD1 (5 bases). The V end lost 0 bases, the J end lost 8 bases, and 19 bases lay between the germline ends. Germline V gives CDR1 LGHDT, CDR2 YNNKEL (reference sequence). The CDR3 has 17 amino acids. The CDR3 spells CASSQDREWSSREKLFF. DNA for the CDR3: TGTGCCAGCAGCCAAGACAGGGAATGGTCATCGCGCGAAAAACTGTTTTTT.

The J gene is TRBJ1-1, the V gene TRBV18; 11 positions agree with TRBD1. V was clipped by 5 bases and J by 3 bases; unmatched bases: 2. The germline CDR1 and CDR2 sequences are KGHSH and LQKENI. The CDR3 runs 14 residues. This chain's CDR3 is CASSWGQGDTEAFF. As DNA, the CDR3 is TGTGCCAGCTCATGGGGACAGGGGGACACTGAAGCTTTCTTT.

The table lists this clone with a few counts. CDR3 coding DNA: TGCGCCAGCAGCCAAGTCAACGGACAACCTGGAAACACCATATATTTT. It codes for CASSQVNGQPGNTIYF. The gene calls are TRBV4-3 and TRBJ1-3, with a possible D match to TRBD1 (5 bases). Germline CDR1 LGHNA, CDR2 YSLEER. Trimming took off 1 base at V and 2 bases at J, with 12 bases between the two ends. This CDR3 has 16 residues.